Following are 8 T cell receptor beta chains from one sample sequenced in a study of T cells in Graves' hyperthyroidism and ophthalmopathy. Amplified TCR beta CDR3 regions derived from RNA transcripts. The HTBI primer set served for first-round RT-PCR of the TCR CDR3. Each CDR3 protein gets one entry after TCRdb re-called the multiplex PCR reads with MiXCR. The table shows roughly 500,000 distinct CDR3 sequences, with approximately 22% occurring only once. Sequencing used blood. The receptor source for this set is a woman in her 70s with Graves' ophthalmopathy.

This clonotype was observed a few times. The V gene is TRBV6-1, the J gene TRBJ1-3; 12 nucleotides match TRBD1. J lost 3 bases, V lost 5 bases, and 8 bases had no gene match. In germline, CDR1 is MNHNS, CDR2 SASEGT. CDR3 length: 17 amino acids. CDR3 region: CASSYLGQGAYGNTIYF. The CDR3 DNA reads TGTGCCAGCAGTTATTTGGGACAGGGGGCGTATGGAAACACCATATATTTT.

The sample holds a few counts of this clonotype. The gene calls are TRBV5-1 and TRBJ1-2, with D hard to call. Trimming removed 0 bases from V and 7 bases from J, with 13 bases in between. The CDR3 covers 14 residues. Per germline, CDR1 SGHRS and CDR2 YFSETQ. CDR3 sequence (DNA): TGCGCCAGCAGCTTGGAGTCTATTAGAAGTGGCTACACCTTC. Translating it yields CASSLESIRSGYTF.

The chain uses TRBV18 and TRBJ2-7, with no clear D. The closer fit of TRBJ2-1 to the DNA end suggests the J call may be wrong. This CDR3 is built from 14 residues. From germline, CDR1 is KGHSH and CDR2 LQKENI. DNA of the CDR3: TGTGCCAGCTCACCACCATTGGTGCCCTACGAGCAGTTCTTC. Amino acid sequence: CASSPPLVPYEQFF.

In its sample, this clonotype was seen many times. The chain combines TRBV2 with TRBJ2-7, with 10 bases that match TRBD2. The germline V gene has CDR1 SNHLY and CDR2 FYNNEI. This CDR3 comprises 14 residues. Trimming cost V 7 bases and J 4 bases; bases outside gene matches: 7. CDR3 loop: CASTTLAGMYEQYF. The CDR3 nucleotides read TGTGCCAGCACCACACTAGCGGGAATGTACGAGCAGTACTTC.

The chain carries TRBV6-6 and TRBJ2-5; 11 bases align to TRBD2. Germline lookup yields CDR1 MNHNY and CDR2 SVGAGI (reference sequence). After removal of 0 bases from V and 5 bases from J, the junction contained 8 bases not matched to a gene. The CDR3 has 17 amino acids. In DNA, the CDR3 is TGTGCCAGCAGTTACTCTGTTTTTAGCGGGAGGGCCGAGACCCAGTACTTC. Its translation is CASSYSVFSGRAETQYF.

This clonotype was observed many times. The chain uses TRBV28 and TRBJ1-2; the D gene is possibly TRBD1 (5 bases). The CDR3 totals 14 residues. Trimming pared 6 bases from V and 7 bases from J, leaving 18 bases between. The germline V gene encodes CDR1 MDHEN and CDR2 SYDVKM. The CDR3 nucleotides are TGTGCCAGCAGGGACCAGGGAGGCCCCCTTGGCTACACCTTC. Amino acids: CASRDQGGPLGYTF.

The chain employs TRBV7-2 and TRBJ1-1, with TRBD1 matching 7 bases. The CDR3 is 14 residues long. The V segment lost 5 bases and the J segment 9 bases; nucleotides outside the gene matches: 12. Germline assignment: CDR1 SGHTA and CDR2 FQGNSA. The DNA for the CDR3 is TGTGCCAGCAGCCAGACAGGGACCACGGCGAAAGCTTTCTTT. It is translated as CASSQTGTTAKAFF.

This clonotype was observed many times. This chain connects TRBV12-3 or TRBV12-4 to TRBJ2-2; D might be TRBD2 (5 bases). The CDR3 length is 15 residues. Trimming pared 3 bases from V and 2 bases from J, leaving 10 bases between. The CDR3 DNA reads as TGTGCCAGCAGTTTCGGAGGCGGTAACACCGGGGAGCTGTTTTTT. The encoded protein is CASSFGGGNTGELFF.